A selection of T cell receptor beta chains follows, all from one sample in a study of PD-1 blockade in classical Hodgkin lymphoma. Using immunoSEQ multiplex PCR, the repertoire was profiled, and TCRdb retains in-frame clones only, with some absent. The sample holds tens of thousands of clones; around nine tenths are singletons and the top ten take approximately 6.9%. This specimen was peripheral blood mononuclear cells (PBMCs), taken before the fourth cycle of nivolumab. The receptor source for this set is a human donor with classical Hodgkin lymphoma. Each CDR3 is given with its conserved first and last residue. Size values are once, few and many counts, or a class for expanded clones, and some rows have none.

TRBV28	NA	TRBJ1-2	CASKPISAVLVRGYTF
TRBV28	NA	TRBJ2-3	CATVPEKGTDTQYF
TRBV15	NA	TRBJ2-7	CATSRDASGRNEQYF
TRBV19	once	TRBJ2-1	CASRSLAGANEQFF
TRBV27	NA	TRBJ1-5	CATKGVGRDQPQHF
TRBV28	NA	TRBJ2-1	CASSLGEQFF
TRBV7-2	once	TRBJ1-1	CASSLQGRAEAFF
TRBV6-1	NA	TRBJ2-5	CASKTGLAGGGAQYF
TRBV2	NA	TRBJ1-1	CASSRAGGLEAFF
TRBV23-1	NA	TRBJ2-7	CASSHSDRGEQYF
TRBV7-2	NA	TRBJ1-1	CASSPSRAANTEAFF
TRBV7-2	once	TRBJ2-7	CASSFDRGQVEQYF
TRBV9	NA	TRBJ2-3	CASSGPSTDTQYF
TRBV4-3	NA	TRBJ2-7	CASSQGMLSGDEQYF
TRBV15	NA	TRBJ2-7	CATSSGVGGSYEQYF
TRBV5-1	NA	TRBJ2-7	CASSLAGLEGVVEQYF
TRBV2	NA	TRBJ2-5	CASSEGGGRQETQYF
TRBV14	NA	TRBJ2-1	CASSPTTVPRGEQFF
TRBV27	NA	TRBJ1-1	CASSRLGGNTEAFF
TRBV10-3	NA	TRBJ2-2	CAISVVGLAGSNTGELFF
TRBV6-1	NA	TRBJ2-1	CASSKAGGEGNEQFF
TRBV9	NA	TRBJ2-1	CASSVGGTRYTEQFF
TRBV29-1	NA	TRBJ1-5	CSVGGGNQPQHF
TRBV20-1	few	TRBJ2-1	CSAREVSEQFF
TRBV19	NA	TRBJ1-2	CASSTRDIVNYGYTF
TRBV7-2	NA	TRBJ2-5	CASSPPRGGGETQYF
TRBV7-9	NA	TRBJ2-7	CASSSQGTVAYEQYF
TRBV7-8	few	TRBJ1-4	CASSLDLGQSNEKLFF
TRBV7-9	NA	TRBJ2-7	CASSPKGSSYEQYF
TRBV29-1	NA	TRBJ2-1	CSVEGLAGGKSSYNEQFF
TRBV11-2	NA	TRBJ2-6	CASSLVTGYSGANVLTF
TRBV19	few	TRBJ1-2	CASTPGQGNGGYTF
TRBV6-5	NA	TRBJ2-7	CASSSPGQGMYEQYF
TRBV15	once	TRBJ2-7	CATKWRGEQYF
TRBV27	NA	TRBJ2-7	CASSLLGQGAYEQYF
TRBV28	NA	TRBJ1-4	CASSLGAEFNEKLFF
TRBV6-1	NA	TRBJ1-2	CASSEIGKDRDNYGYTF
TRBV7-9	NA	TRBJ2-1	CASSVTSGIAYEQFF
TRBV14	NA	TRBJ1-1	CASSQELLRTKAFF
TRBV5-1	NA	TRBJ2-5	CASSGLGTQYF